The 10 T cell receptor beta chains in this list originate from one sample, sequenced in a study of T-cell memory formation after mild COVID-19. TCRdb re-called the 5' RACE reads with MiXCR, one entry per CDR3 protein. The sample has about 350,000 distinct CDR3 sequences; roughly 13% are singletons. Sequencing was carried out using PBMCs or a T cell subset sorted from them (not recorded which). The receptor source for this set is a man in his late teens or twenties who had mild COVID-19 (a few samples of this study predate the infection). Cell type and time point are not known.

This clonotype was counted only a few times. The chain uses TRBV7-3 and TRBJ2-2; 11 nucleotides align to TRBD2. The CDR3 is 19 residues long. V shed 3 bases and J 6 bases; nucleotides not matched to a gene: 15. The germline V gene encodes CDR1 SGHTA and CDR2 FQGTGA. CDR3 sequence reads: CASSFRGTSGSLGPGELFF. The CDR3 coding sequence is TGTGCCAGCAGCTTTAGGGGGACTAGCGGCTCGCTGGGGCCCGGGGAGCTGTTTTTT.

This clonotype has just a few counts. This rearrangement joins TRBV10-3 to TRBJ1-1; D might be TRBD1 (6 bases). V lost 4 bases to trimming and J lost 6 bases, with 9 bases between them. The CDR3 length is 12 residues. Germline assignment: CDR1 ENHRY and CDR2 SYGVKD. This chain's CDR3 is CAISAGVAEAFF. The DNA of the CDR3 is TGTGCCATCAGTGCAGGGGTGGCTGAAGCTTTCTTT.

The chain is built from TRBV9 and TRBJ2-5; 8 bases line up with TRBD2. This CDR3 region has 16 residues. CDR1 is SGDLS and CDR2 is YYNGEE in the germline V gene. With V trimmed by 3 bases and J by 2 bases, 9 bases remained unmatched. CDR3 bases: TGTGCCAGCAGCGCCCGGGGGGGCACAGTTCAAGAGACCCAGTACTTC. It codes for CASSARGGTVQETQYF.

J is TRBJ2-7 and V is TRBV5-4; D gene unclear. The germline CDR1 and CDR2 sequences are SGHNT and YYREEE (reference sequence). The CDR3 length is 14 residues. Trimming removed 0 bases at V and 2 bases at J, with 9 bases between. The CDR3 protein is CASSLVGGTYEQYV. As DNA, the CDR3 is TGTGCCAGCAGCTTGGTTGGCGGAACCTACGAGCAGTACGTC.

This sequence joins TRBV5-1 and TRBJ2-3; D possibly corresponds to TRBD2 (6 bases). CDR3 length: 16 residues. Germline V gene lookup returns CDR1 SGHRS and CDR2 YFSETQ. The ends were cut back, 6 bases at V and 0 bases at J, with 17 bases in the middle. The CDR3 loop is CASTQRAQGSTDTQYF. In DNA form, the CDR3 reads TGCGCCAGCACCCAGCGGGCTCAGGGTAGCACAGATACGCAGTATTTT.

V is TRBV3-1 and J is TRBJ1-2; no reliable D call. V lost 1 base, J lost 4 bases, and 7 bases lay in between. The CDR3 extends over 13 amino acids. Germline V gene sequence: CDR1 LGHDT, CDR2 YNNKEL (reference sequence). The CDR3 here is CASSQAGTYGYTF. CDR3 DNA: TGTGCCAGCAGCCAAGCAGGAACCTATGGCTACACCTTC.

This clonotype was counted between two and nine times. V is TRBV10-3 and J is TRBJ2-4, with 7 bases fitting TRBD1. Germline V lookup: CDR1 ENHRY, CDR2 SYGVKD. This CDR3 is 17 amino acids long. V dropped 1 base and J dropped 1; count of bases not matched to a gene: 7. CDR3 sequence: CAISEWGQQTAKNIQYF. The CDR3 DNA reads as TGTGCCATCAGTGAGTGGGGACAGCAGACCGCCAAAAACATTCAGTACTTC.

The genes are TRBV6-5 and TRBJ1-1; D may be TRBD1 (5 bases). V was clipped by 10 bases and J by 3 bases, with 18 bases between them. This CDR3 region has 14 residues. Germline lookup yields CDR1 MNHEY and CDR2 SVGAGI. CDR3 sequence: CATQGWSPDTEAFF. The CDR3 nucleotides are TGTGCCACTCAGGGATGGAGCCCTGACACTGAAGCTTTCTTT.

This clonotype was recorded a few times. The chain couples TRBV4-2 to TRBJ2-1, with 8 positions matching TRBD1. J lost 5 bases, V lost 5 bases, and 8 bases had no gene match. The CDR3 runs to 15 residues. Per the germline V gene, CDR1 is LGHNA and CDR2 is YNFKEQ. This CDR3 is CASSASGQEDNEQFF. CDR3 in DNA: TGTGCCAGCAGCGCCTCGGGACAGGAGGACAATGAGCAGTTCTTC.

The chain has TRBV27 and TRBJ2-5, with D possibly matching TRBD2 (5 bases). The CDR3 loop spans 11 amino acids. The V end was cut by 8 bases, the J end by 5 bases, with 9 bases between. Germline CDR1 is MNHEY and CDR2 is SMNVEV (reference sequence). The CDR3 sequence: CASLPGETQYF. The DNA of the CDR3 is TGTGCCAGCCTCCCGGGGGAGACCCAGTACTTC.